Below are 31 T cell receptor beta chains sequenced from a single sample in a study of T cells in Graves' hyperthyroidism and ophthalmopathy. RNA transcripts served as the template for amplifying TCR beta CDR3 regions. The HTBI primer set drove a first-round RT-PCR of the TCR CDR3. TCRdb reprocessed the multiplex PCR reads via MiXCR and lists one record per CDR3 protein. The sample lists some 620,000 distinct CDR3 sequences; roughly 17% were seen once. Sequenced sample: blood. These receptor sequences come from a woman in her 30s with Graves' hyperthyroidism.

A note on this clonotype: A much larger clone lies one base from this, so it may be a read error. Written as DNA, the CDR3 is TGTGCCAGCAGCTTAGGGAGTAATTCACCCCCCCACTTT. Protein product: CASSLGSNSPPHF. The chain recombines TRBV7-2 with TRBJ1-6; D uncertain. CDR1 is SGHTA, CDR2 FQGNSA, per germline. The CDR3 runs to 13 residues.

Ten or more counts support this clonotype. The CDR3 region is CASSSGFDEQYF. In DNA, the CDR3 is TGTGCCAGCAGTTCAGGGTTCGACGAGCAGTACTTC. This chain connects TRBV28 to TRBJ2-7; D is possibly TRBD1 (5 bases). The CDR3 spans 12 residues. V gave up 4 bases and J gave up 5 bases, with 9 bases separating them. Germline-derived CDR1 and CDR2 are MDHEN and SYDVKM.

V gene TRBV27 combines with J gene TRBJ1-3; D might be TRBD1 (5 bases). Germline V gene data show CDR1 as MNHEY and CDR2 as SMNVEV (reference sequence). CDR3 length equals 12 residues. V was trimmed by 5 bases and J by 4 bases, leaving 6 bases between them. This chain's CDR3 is CASSGGGNTIYF. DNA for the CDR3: TGTGCCAGCAGTGGGGGGGGAAACACCATATATTTT.

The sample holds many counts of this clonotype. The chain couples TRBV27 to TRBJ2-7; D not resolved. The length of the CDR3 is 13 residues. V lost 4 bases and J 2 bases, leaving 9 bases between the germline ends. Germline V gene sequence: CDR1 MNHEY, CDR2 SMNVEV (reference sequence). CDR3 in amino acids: CASSWAGAYEQYF. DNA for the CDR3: TGTGCCAGCAGTTGGGCTGGAGCCTACGAGCAGTACTTC.

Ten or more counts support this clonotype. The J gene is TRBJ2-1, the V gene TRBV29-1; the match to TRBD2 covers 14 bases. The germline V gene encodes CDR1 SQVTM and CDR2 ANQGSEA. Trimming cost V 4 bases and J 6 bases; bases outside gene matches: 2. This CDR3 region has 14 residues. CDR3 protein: CSVAGLAGANEQFF. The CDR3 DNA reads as TGCAGCGTTGCGGGACTAGCGGGAGCCAATGAGCAGTTCTTC.

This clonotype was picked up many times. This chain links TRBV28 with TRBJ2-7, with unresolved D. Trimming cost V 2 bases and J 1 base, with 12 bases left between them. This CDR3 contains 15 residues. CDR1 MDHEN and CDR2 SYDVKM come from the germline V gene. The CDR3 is CASSLGIPGSYEQYF. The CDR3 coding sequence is TGTGCCAGCAGTTTAGGGATTCCAGGATCCTACGAGCAGTACTTC.

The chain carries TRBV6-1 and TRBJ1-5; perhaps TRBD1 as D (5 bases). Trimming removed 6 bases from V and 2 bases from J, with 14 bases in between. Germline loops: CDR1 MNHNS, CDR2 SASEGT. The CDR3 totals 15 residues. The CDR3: CASRPTGRGNQPQHF. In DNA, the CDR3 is TGTGCCAGCAGACCAACAGGAAGGGGCAATCAGCCCCAGCATTTT.

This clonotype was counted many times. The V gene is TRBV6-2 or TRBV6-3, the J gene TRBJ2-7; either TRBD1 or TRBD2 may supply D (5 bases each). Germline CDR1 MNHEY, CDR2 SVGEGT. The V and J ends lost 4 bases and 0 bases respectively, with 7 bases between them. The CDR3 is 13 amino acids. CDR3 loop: CASSWDVSYEQYF. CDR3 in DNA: TGTGCCAGCAGTTGGGACGTCTCCTACGAGCAGTACTTC.

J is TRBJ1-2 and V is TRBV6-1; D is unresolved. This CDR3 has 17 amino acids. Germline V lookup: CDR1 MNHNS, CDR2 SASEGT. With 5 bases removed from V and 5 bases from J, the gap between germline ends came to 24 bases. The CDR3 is CASSRGPSGVTIYGYTF. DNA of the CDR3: TGTGCCAGCAGTAGAGGGCCGTCAGGCGTGACCATTTATGGCTACACCTTC.

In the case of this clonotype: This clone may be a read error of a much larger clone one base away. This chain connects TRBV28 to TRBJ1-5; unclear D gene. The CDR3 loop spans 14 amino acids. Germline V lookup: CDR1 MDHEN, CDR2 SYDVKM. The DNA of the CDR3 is TGTGCAACCCAACGGACGGATAGCAATCGGCCCCAGCATTTT. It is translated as CATQRTDSNRPQHF.

The CDR3 sequence is CASSLGLRGKGANVLTF. The CDR3 nucleotides read TGTGCCAGCAGCTTAGGACTTAGGGGGAAAGGGGCCAACGTCCTGACTTTC. The chain couples TRBV11-2 to TRBJ2-6; D might be TRBD1 (6 bases). Germline V CDR1 and CDR2: SGHAT, FQNNGV. Trimming left V 1 base short and J 4 bases short, with 14 bases between. This CDR3 has 17 residues.

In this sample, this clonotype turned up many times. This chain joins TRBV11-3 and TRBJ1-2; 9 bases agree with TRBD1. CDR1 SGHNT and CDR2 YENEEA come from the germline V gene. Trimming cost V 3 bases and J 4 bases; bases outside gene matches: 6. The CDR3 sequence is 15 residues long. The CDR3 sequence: CASSLNTGGGYGYTF. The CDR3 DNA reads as TGTGCCAGCAGCTTGAACACAGGGGGCGGCTATGGCTACACCTTC.

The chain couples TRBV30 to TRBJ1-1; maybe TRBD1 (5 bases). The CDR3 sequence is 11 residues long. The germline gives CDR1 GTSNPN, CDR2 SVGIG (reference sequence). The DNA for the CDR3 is TGTGGACGGGACCGGAACACTGAAGCTTTCTTT. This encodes CGRDRNTEAFF.

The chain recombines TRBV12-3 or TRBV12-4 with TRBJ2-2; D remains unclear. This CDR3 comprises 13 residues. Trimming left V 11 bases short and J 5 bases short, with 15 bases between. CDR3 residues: CASHSPLTGELFF. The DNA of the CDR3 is TGTGCCTCCCACTCGCCGCTAACCGGGGAGCTGTTTTTT.

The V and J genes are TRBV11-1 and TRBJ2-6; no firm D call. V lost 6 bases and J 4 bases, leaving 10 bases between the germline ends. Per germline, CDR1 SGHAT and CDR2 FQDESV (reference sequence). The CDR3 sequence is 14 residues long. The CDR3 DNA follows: TGTGCCAGCAGTGGGTTGCGGGGGGCCAACGTCCTGACTTTC. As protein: CASSGLRGANVLTF.

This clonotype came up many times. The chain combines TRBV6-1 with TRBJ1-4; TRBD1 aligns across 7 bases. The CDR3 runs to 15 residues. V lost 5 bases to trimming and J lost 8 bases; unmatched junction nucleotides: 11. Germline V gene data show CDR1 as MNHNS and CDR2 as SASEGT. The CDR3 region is CASSNATGMGEKLFF. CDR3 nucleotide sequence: TGTGCCAGCAGTAACGCGACAGGGATGGGAGAAAAACTGTTTTTT.

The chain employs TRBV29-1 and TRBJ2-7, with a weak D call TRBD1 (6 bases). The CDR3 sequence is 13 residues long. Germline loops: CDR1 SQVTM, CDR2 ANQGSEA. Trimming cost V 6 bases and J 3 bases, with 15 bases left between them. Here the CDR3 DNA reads TGCAGCGTGACGCGAGGACAGCGCTACGAGCAGTACTTC. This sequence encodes CSVTRGQRYEQYF.

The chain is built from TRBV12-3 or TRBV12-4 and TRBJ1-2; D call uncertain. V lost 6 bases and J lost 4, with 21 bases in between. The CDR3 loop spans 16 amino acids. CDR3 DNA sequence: TGTGCCAGCAGAGGAGGAAGATCAGTTGAGGTCTATGGCTACACCTTC. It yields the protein CASRGGRSVEVYGYTF.

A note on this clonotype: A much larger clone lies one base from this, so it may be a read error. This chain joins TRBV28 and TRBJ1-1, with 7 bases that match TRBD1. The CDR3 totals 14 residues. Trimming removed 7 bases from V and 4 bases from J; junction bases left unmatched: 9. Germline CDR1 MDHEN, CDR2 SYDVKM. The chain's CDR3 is CASKIRGEGTEAFF. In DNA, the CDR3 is TGTGCCAGCAAAATCAGGGGGGAGGGCACTGAAGCTTTCTTT.

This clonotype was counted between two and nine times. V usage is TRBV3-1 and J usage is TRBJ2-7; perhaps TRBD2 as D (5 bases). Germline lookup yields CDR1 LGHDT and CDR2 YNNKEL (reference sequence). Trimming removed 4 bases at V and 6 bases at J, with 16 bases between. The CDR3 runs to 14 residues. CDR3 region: CASSPEGLPLEQYF. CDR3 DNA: TGTGCCAGCAGCCCCGAGGGATTACCCCTCGAGCAGTACTTC.

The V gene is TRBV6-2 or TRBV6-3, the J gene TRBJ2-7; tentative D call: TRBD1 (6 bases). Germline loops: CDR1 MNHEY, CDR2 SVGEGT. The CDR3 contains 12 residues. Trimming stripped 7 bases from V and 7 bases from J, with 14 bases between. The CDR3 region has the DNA TGTGCCAGCACCAGGGGTGGGCCAGAGCAGTACTTC. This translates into CASTRGGPEQYF.

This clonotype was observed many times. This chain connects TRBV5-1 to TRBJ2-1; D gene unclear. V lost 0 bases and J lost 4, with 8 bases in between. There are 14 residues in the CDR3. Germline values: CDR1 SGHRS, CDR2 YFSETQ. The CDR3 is CASSLEASYNEQFF. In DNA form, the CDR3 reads TGCGCCAGCAGCTTGGAGGCTTCGTACAATGAGCAGTTCTTC. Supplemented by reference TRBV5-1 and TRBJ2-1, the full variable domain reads KAGVTQTPRYLIKTRGQQVTLSCSPISGHRSVSWYQQTPGQGLQFLFEYFSETQRNKGNFPGRFSGRQFSNSRSEMNVSTLELGDSALYLCASSLEASYNEQFFGPGTRLTVL.

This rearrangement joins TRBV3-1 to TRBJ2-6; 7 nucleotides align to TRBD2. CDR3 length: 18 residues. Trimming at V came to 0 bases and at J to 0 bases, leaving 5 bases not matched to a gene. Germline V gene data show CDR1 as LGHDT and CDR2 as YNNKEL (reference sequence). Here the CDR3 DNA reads TGTGCCAGCAGCCAAGATTTGGGGGGGGGCTCTGGGGCCAACGTCCTGACTTTC. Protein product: CASSQDLGGGSGANVLTF.

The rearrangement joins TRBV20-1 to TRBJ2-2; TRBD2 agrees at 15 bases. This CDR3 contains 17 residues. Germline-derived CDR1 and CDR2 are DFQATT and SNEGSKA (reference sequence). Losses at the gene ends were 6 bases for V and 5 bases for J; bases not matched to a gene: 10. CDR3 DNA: TGCAGTGCCTCCGGACTAGCGGGAGGGCCAGGGACCGGGGAGCTGTTTTTT. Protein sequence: CSASGLAGGPGTGELFF.

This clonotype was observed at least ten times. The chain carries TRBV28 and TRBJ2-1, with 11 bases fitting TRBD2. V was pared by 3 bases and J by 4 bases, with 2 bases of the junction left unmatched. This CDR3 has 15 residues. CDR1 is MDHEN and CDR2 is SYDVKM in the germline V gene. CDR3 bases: TGTGCCAGCAGTTTGACTAGCGGGATGTACAATGAGCAGTTCTTC. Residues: CASSLTSGMYNEQFF.

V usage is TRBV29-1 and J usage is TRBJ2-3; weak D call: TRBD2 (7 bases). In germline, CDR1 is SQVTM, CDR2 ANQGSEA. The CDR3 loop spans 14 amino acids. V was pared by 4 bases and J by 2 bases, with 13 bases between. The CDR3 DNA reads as TGCAGCGTTGCCAGTGGGGGGGCCACAGATACGCAGTATTTT. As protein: CSVASGGATDTQYF.

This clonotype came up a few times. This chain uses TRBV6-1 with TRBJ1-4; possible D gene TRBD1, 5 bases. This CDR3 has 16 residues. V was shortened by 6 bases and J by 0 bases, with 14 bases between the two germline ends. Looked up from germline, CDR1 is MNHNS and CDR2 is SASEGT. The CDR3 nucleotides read TGTGCCAGCAGCCCCGGGGCTTTACCAACTAATGAAAAACTGTTTTTT. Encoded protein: CASSPGALPTNEKLFF.

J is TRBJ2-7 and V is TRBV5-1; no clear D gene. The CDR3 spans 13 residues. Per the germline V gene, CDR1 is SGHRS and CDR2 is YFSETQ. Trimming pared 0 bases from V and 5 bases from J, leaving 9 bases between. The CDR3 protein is CASSLGLGNEQYF. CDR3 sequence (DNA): TGCGCCAGCAGCTTGGGTCTAGGCAACGAGCAGTACTTC.

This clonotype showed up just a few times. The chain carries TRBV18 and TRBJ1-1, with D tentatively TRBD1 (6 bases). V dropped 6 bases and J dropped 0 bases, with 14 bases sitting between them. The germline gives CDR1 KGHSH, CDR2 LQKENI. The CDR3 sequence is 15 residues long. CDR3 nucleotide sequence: TGTGCCAGCTCTCTCAGGGGTATCATGAACACTGAAGCTTTCTTT. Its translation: CASSLRGIMNTEAFF.

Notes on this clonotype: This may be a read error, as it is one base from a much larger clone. The CDR3 sequence: CASSRLAGGDEQSF. The CDR3 coding sequence is TGTGCCAGCAGCAGACTAGCGGGAGGGGATGAGCAGTCCTTC. V and J are TRBV6-1 and TRBJ2-1; 14 bases are a match to TRBD2. The CDR3 contains 14 residues. CDR1 is MNHNS and CDR2 is SASEGT in the germline V gene.

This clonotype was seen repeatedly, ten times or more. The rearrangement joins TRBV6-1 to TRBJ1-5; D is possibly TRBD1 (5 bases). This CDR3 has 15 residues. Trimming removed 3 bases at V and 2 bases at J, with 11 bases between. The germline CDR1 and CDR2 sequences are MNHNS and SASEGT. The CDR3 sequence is CASSDRVGGNQPQHF. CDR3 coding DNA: TGTGCCAGCAGTGACAGGGTCGGGGGCAATCAGCCCCAGCATTTT.